This T cell receptor (beta chain) was captured in a study of shared clonotypes between healthy human individuals. Study observations and caveats: Apart from blood, nothing was sampled; tissue repertoires likely differ. Among a few donors, approximately 5% of naive CD4 clonotypes were found in common.

Each sorted subset replicate got 200 ng genomic DNA, tens of thousands of genomes. The data were produced by immunoSEQ multiplex PCR, yet TCRdb's version contains in-frame clones alone and is incomplete. The sample includes 700,000 or so clones, approximately 75% seen only once; the top ten take approximately 1.8%. J was trimmed by 3 bases and V by 3 bases; bases with no gene match: 8. The CDR3 spans 15 residues. Per germline, CDR1 MDHEN and CDR2 SYDVKM. Details on this clone: Its antigen is unidentified.

V and J are TRBV28 and TRBJ2-7, with 7 nucleotides matching TRBD2. The sequenced sample was memory CD4+ T cells sorted from blood. Stated subset: CD45RA-negative fraction. The clonotype comes from a woman younger than 45 in good health. The CDR3 loop is CASSFTSAGNYEQYF. CDR3 DNA: TGTGCCAGCAGTTTTACGTCAGCGGGAAACTACGAGCAGTACTTC.